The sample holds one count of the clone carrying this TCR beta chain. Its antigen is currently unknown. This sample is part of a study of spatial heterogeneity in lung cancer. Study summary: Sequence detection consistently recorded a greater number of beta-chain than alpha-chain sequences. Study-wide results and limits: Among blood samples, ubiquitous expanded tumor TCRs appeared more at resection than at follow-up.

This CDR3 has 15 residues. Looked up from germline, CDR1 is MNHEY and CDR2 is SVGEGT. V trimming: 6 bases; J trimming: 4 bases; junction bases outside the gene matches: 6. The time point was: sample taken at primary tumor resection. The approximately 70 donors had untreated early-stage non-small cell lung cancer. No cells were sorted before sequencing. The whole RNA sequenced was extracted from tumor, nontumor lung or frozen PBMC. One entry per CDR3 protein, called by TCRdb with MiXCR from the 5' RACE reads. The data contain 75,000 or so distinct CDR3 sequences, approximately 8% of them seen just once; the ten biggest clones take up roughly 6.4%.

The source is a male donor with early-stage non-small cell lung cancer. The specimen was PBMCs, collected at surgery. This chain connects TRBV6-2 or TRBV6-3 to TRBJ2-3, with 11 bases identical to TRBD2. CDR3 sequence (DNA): TGTGCCAGCAGACCTAGCGGGAGGCGGGCAGATACGCAGTATTTT. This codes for CASRPSGRRADTQYF.